These 7 T cell receptor beta chains were sequenced from one sample in a study of cytomegalovirus exposure and HLA in healthy donors. The PCR was carried out with 60 Vbeta primers and 13 Jbeta primers. Sequencing used immunoSEQ multiplex PCR; TCRdb keeps in-frame clones, though not all of them. The repertoire has around 130,000 clones, around 73% of them found once; the top ten carry approximately 2.6%. Material: PBMCs. These receptors all stem from a human donor in good health.

The chain joins TRBV6-6 to TRBJ1-5, with D tentatively TRBD1 (5 bases). This CDR3 has 15 amino acids. V was cut by 7 bases and J by 5 bases, with 18 bases left in between. The V gene's germline CDR1 is MNHNY and CDR2 SVGAGI (reference sequence). The CDR3 bases are TGTGCCAGCACTTTTACCTGGGGGGGGGATCAGCCCCAGCATTTT. Translated, it gives CASTFTWGGDQPQHF.

The table lists this clone with a few counts. V is TRBV5-6 and J is TRBJ1-1, with D perhaps matching TRBD1 (5 bases). Trimming removed 0 bases at V and 4 bases at J, with 10 bases between. CDR3 length: 14 residues. The germline CDR1 and CDR2 sequences are SGHDT and YYEEEE. CDR3 in DNA: TGTGCCAGCAGCTTGGTGCAGGGCCTCACTGAAGCTTTCTTT. Amino acid sequence: CASSLVQGLTEAFF.

The sample holds a few counts of this clone. The rearrangement joins TRBV7-2 to TRBJ1-4; maybe TRBD1 (5 bases). The CDR3 sequence is 14 residues long. V was pared by 6 bases and J by 4 bases, with 12 bases between. The germline V gene encodes CDR1 SGHTA and CDR2 FQGNSA. The CDR3 is CASRAGSFNEKLFF. The CDR3 DNA reads TGTGCCAGCAGAGCAGGGTCCTTTAATGAAAAACTGTTTTTT. Combining the CDR3 with reference TRBV7-2 and TRBJ1-4 gives the whole variable domain GAGVSQSPSNKVTEKGKDVELRCDPISGHTALYWYRQSLGQGLEFLIYFQGNSAPDKSGLPSDRFSAERTGGSVSTLTIQRTQQEDSAVYLCASRAGSFNEKLFFGSGTQLSVL.

This clone has just one count. The chain employs TRBV27 and TRBJ2-7; a possible D gene is TRBD2 (6 bases). Germline V CDR1 and CDR2: MNHEY, SMNVEV (reference sequence). The CDR3 is 16 residues long. The V end lost 2 bases, the J end lost 0 bases, and 14 bases lay between the germline ends. The CDR3 region has the DNA TGTGCCAGCAGTTTAATCGGCGGGGAAACCTCCTACGAGCAGTACTTC. Its protein product is CASSLIGGETSYEQYF.

This clone was observed once. The rearrangement links TRBV6-6 to TRBJ1-4, with a weak D call TRBD1 (5 bases). CDR1 is MNHNY and CDR2 is SVGAGI in the germline V gene (reference sequence). V dropped 7 bases and J dropped 1 base, with 10 bases sitting between them. The CDR3 totals 14 residues. As DNA, the CDR3 is TGTGCCAGCATACGGGGGGGAACTAATGAAAAACTGTTTTTT. Its protein product is CASIRGGTNEKLFF.

This chain uses TRBV6-5 with TRBJ2-7; possible D gene TRBD1, 6 bases. Germline V CDR1 and CDR2: MNHEY, SVGAGI. This CDR3 is 13 amino acids long. Trimming took 6 bases from V and 3 from J, leaving 12 bases between them. CDR3 sequence: CASRQGQLYEQYF. CDR3 in DNA: TGTGCCAGCAGGCAGGGACAACTCTACGAGCAGTACTTC.

The CDR3 coding sequence is TGTGCCAGCAACTTCCTAGCGGGGGCTTCCAATGAGCAGTTCTTC. It translates to CASNFLAGASNEQFF. This chain uses TRBV27 with TRBJ2-1; 10 nucleotides agree with TRBD2. The junction had 9 bases not matched to a gene; V was cut back by 7 bases and J by 6 bases. Germline V gene lookup returns CDR1 MNHEY and CDR2 SMNVEV (reference sequence). The CDR3 consists of 15 residues.